This TCR beta chain was observed in a study of blood T cell repertoires in COVID-19. Sequenced by immunoSEQ multiplex PCR; TCRdb stores in-frame clones only, minus some. The profile shows some 340,000 clones, 80% to 85% of them singletons. Participants reported their clinical history, and cohort assignment relied on those reports. This CDR3 has 15 residues. Germline loops: CDR1 GTSNPN, CDR2 SVGIG (reference sequence). V was pared by 3 bases and J by 2 bases, with 13 bases between. The TCR originated in a woman aged 45-65 years who had recovered from COVID-19. The J gene is TRBJ1-4, the V gene TRBV30; TRBD1 might be the D (5 bases). Sequencing was done on a sample of PBMCs or T cells enriched from blood (not recorded which). The DNA of the CDR3 is TGTGCCTGGAGCGCGGCGGGGGTGACTAATGAAAAACTGTTTTTT. It is translated as CAWSAAGVTNEKLFF.